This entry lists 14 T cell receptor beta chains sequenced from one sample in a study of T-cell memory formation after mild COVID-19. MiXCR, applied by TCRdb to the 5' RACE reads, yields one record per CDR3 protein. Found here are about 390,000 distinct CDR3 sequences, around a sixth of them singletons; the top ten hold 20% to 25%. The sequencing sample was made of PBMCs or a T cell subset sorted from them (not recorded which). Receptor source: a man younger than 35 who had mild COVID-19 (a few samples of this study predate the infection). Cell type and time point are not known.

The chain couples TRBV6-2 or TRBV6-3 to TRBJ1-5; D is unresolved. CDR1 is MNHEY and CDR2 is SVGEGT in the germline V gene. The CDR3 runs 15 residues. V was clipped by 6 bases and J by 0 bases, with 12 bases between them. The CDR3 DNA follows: TGTGCCAGCAGAGCGGGTACCTATAGCAATCAGCCCCAGCATTTT. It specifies CASRAGTYSNQPQHF.

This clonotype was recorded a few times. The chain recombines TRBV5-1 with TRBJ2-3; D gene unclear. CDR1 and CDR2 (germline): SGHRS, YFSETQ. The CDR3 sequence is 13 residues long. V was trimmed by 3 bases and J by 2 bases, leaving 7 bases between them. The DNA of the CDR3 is TGCGCCAGCAGCTCCCAGCCCACAGATACGCAGTATTTT. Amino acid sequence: CASSSQPTDTQYF.

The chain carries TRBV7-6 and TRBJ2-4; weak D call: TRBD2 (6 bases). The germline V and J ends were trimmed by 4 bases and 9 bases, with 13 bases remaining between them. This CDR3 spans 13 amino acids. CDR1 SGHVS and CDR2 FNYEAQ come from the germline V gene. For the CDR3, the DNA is TGTGCCAGCAGCTCCGGGACTCTGGGCATTCAGTACTTC. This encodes CASSSGTLGIQYF.

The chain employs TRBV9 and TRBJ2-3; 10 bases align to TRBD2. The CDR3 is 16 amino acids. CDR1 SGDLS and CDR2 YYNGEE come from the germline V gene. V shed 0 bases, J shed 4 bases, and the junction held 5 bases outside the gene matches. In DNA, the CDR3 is TGTGCCAGCAGCGTAGCTAGCGGGGGCTTATCAGATACGCAGTATTTT. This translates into CASSVASGGLSDTQYF.

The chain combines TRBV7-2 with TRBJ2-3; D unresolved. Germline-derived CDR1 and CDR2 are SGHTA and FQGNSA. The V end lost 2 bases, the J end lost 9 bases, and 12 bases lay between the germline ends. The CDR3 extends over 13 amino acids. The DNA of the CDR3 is TGTGCCAGCAGCTTAAATTGGCCCCCCACGCAGTATTTT. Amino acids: CASSLNWPPTQYF.

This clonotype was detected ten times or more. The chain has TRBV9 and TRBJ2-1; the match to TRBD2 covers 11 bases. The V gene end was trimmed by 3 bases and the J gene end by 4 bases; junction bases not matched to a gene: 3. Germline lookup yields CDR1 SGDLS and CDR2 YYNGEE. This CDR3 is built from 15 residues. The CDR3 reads CASSASGGSYNEQFF. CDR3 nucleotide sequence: TGTGCCAGCAGCGCTAGCGGGGGGTCGTACAATGAGCAGTTCTTC.

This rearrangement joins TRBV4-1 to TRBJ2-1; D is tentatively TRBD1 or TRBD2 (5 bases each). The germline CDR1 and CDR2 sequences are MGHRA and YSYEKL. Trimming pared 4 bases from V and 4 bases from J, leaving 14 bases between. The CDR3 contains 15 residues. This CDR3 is CASSPVTGLYNEQFF. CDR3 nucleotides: TGCGCCAGCAGCCCTGTCACGGGGCTGTACAATGAGCAGTTCTTC.

The CDR3 DNA sequence: TGTGCCAGCAGCCAAGGGGGACTAGCGTGGTACGAGCAGTACGTC. Translation: CASSQGGLAWYEQYV. The chain is built from TRBV3-1 and TRBJ2-7, with 10 nucleotides matching TRBD2. The junction had 4 bases not matched to a gene; V was cut back by 1 base and J by 4 bases. Germline V gene data show CDR1 as LGHDT and CDR2 as YNNKEL (reference sequence). The CDR3 is 15 amino acids.

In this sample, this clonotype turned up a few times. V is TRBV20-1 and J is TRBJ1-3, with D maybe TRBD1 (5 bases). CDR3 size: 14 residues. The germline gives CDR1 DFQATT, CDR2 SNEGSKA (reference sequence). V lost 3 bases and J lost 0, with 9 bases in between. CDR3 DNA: TGCAGTGCTAGGTCAGGGCCCTCTGGAAACACCATATATTTT. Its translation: CSARSGPSGNTIYF.

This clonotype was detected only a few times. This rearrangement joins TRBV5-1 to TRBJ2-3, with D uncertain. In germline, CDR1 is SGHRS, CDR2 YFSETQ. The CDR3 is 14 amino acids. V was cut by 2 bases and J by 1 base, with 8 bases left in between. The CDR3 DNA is TGCGCCAGCAGCTTTGGCAGCGGCACAGATACGCAGTATTTT. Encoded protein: CASSFGSGTDTQYF.

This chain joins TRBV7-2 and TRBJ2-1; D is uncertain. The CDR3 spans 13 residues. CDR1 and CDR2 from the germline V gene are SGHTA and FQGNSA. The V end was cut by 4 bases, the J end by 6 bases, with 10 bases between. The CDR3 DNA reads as TGTGCCAGCAGCTCTCCCGTAGCCAATGAGCAGTTCTTC. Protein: CASSSPVANEQFF.

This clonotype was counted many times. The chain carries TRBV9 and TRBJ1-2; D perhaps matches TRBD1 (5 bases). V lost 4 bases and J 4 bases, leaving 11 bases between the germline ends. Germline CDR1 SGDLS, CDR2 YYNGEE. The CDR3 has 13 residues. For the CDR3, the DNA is TGTGCCAGCAGCCTACGGGACCTCTATGGCTACACCTTC. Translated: CASSLRDLYGYTF.

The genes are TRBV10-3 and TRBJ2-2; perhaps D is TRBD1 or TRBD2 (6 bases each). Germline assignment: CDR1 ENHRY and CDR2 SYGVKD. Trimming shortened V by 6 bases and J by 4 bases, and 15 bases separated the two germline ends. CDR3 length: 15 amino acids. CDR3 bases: TGTGCCATCAGCCCGGGGGCTTGGGGCACCGGGGAGCTGTTTTTT. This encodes CAISPGAWGTGELFF.

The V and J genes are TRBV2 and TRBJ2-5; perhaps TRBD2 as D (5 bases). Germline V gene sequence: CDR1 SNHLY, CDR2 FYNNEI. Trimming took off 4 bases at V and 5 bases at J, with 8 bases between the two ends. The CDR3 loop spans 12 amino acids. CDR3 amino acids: CASSVGVETQYF. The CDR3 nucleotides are TGTGCCAGCAGTGTCGGGGTTGAGACCCAGTACTTC.